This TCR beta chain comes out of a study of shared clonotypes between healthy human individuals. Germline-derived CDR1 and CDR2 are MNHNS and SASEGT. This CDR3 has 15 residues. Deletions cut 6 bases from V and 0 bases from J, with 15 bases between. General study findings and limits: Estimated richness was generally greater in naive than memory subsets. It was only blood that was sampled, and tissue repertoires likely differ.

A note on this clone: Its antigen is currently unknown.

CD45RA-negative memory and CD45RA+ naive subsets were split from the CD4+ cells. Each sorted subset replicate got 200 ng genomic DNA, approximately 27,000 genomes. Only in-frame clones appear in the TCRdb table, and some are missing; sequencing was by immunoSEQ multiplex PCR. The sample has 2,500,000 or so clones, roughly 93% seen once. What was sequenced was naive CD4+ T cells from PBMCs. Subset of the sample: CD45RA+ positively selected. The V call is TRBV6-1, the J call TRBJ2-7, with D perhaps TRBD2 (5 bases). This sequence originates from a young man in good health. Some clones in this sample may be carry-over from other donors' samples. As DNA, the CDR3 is TGTGCCAGCAGGTCTCGGACGGGGAGCTCCTACGAGCAGTACTTC. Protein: CASRSRTGSSYEQYF.